The text below deals with one T cell receptor beta chain. Its binding antigen is unknown. No per-base quality is available; no much larger clone lies one base away. The time point label of this sample denotes: about 28 days (+/-7) after the second vaccine dose. AZD1222 recipients whose second dose came at about 4 weeks and those whose second dose came at about 12 weeks were combined into one group, since spike-specific TCR depth and breadth did not differ between the two schedules. The vaccinee samples were drawn from two UK trials, COV001 and COV002, one of which was a single-blind randomized controlled phase 2/3 trial testing AZD1222 (ChAdOx1 nCoV-19) in healthy adults. For TCRbeta chain sequencing, PBMC samples from trial participants were taken at day 0 and at day 28 after the second dose. There are 16 amino acids in the CDR3, from cysteine to phenylalanine inclusive. Only the CDR3 region is kept as DNA, spanning 48 bases read in frame from base 1. V sheds 3 bases and J sheds 2 bases, leaving 18 bases between their ends. For CDR1 and CDR2, the germline V gene (reference sequence) lists SGHNT and YYREEE.

This sample is drawn from a study of T cell responses to AZD1222 COVID-19 vaccine (dated by TCRdb to about 2021). In the study overall: A total of about 230 trial participants underwent TCR sequencing, of whom some 210 received two doses of AZD1222 and some 25 received two doses of the MenACWY control vaccine. Trial participants were enrolled into age subgroups of 18-55, 56-69 and 70-plus years, which contained around 140, 26 and 57 TCR-sequenced participants, respectively. What the work shows at the level of the full study, not this receptor alone: Most participants were white British and females outnumbered males, and the authors suggested that clonal diversity may have been underestimated. Reportedly, close to half of the unique spike-specific TCRs recognized epitopes lying outside the regions that are mutated in the B.1.351 and B.1.1.7 variants. The vaccine-associated CD4 TCRs covered the entire spike protein, and the dominant responses fell in regions 160-218 and 743-854. The 56-69-year group was small, and its depth increase did not reach significance, likely because of low power. A significant rise in spike-specific TCR breadth and depth was observed after two AZD1222 doses relative to day 0 and relative to MenACWY recipients. Conclusions about previously exposed vaccinees are limited because only a handful of AZD1222 recipients were SARS-CoV-2 seropositive at baseline. Because no day 14 peak-response samples were available, the repertoires could be characterized only after the peak T cell response.

The CDR3 regions of human TCRbeta chains were analyzed by immunosequencing. The published analysis was carried out like this. TCRs in the repertoires were compared against a reference library of SARS-CoV-2-specific TCRs that had been generated with the MIRA antigen-specificity platform. Breadth meant the fraction of unique TCRs that were SARS-CoV-2-associated, whereas depth meant the fraction of total T cells that were SARS-CoV-2-associated. Each spike-specific TCR was assigned to its reactive spike region and to a CD4 or CD8 class using the MIRA data. Log10-transformed breadth and depth values were compared by one-way ANOVA with Sidak's multiple comparisons tests. Drawn from immuneACCESS, this table holds only the in-frame rearrangements with V and J called that TCRdb kept. Clones are partly lost; checked studies trace under half to an unresolved V gene and leave the rest unexplained. V, J and clone size are those of that table, while D and trimming were read from the DNA. Across this sample there are approximately 96,000 clones, with 86% seen only once. Roughly 6% of the sample goes to the ten largest clones.

This clonotype originated in an adult who received the AZD1222 COVID-19 vaccine. Sample: peripheral blood, taken 28 days after the second AZD1222 dose. The chain is made from TRBV5-4 and TRBJ2-7; TRBD2 might be the D gene, on 7 matching bases. The nucleotide sequence reads TGTGCCAGCAGCTGGGGTTTGGGGGGGCGCACCTACGAGCAGTACTTC. It codes for CASSWGLGGRTYEQYF.